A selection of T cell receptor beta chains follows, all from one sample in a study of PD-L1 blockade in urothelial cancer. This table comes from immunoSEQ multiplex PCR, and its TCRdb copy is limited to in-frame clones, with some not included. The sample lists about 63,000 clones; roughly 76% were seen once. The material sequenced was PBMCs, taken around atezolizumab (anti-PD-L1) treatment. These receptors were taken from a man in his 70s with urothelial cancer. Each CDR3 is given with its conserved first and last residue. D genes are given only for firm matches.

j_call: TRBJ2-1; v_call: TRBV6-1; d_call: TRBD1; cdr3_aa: CASGDRDGEQFF
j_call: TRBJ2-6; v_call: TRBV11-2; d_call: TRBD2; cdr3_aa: CASSSRGGNGANVLTF
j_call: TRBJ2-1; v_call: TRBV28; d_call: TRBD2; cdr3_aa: CASSLPPGLVSEQFF
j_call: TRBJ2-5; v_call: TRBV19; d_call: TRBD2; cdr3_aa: CSCGEGETQYF
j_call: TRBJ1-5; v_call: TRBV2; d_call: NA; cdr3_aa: CASRLGEQGSQPQHF
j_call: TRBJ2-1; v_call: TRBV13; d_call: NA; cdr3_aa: CASGQPQTGYNEQFF
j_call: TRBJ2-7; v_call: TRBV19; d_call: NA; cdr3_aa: CASSTTGGVREQYF
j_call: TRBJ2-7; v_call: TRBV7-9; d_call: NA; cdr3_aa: CASSLGSSSYEQYF
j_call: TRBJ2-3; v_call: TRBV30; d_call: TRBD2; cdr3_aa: CAWSGTREGPGDTQYF
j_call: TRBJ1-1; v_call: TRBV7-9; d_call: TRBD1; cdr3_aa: CASSWGTGKNTEAFF
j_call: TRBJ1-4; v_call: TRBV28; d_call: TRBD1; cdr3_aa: CASRPGQGGEKLFF
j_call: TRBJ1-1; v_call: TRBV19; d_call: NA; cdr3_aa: CASSIAPGQNTEAFF
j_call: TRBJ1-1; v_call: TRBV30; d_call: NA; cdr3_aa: CAWSYPSGAFF
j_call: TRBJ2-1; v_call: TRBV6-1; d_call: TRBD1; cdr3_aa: CASSDLGQGRRDEQFF
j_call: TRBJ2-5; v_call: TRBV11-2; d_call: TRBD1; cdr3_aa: CASSLEGAGGSETQYF
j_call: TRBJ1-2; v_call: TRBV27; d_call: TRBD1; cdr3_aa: CASSRDRAYGYTF
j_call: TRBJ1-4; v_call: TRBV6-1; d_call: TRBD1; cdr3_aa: CASVLSGQSNEKLFF
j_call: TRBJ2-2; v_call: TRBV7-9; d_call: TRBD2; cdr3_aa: CASSLSAGEVGELFF
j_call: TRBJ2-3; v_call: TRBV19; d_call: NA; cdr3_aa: CASSIAGNTQYF
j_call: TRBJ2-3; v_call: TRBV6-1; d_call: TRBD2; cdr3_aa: CASSDEREWRDTQYF
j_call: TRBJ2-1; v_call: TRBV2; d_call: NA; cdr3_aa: CASSVSRDFLNEQFF
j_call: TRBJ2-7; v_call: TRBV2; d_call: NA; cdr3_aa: CASSVWGSFNYEQYF
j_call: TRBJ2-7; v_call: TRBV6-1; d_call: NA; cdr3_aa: CASSEVPMREQYF